These 8 T cell receptor beta chains share one sample of origin, sequenced in a study of neurological immune-mediated disorders. Regarding time point: technical triplicate 2. TCRdb itself ran the 5' RACE reads through MiXCR, one entry per CDR3 protein. The sample has under 35,000 distinct CDR3 sequences; about an eighth are singletons. Sequencing was performed on CD4+ T cells from blood. The receptors derive from a female donor with HTLV-1-associated myelopathy (HAM/TSP).

This clonotype was observed at least ten times. The rearrangement links TRBV7-2 to TRBJ2-7; the D gene could be TRBD1 or TRBD2 (7 bases each). Germline V lookup: CDR1 SGHTA, CDR2 FQGNSA. V lost 5 bases, J lost 5 bases, and 16 bases lay in between. The CDR3 has 14 residues. The CDR3 loop reads CASSSRQGGDEQYF. In nucleotides, the CDR3 is TGTGCCAGCAGCAGCCGCCAGGGGGGGGACGAGCAGTACTTC.

There are many counts of this clonotype. This chain links TRBV5-6 with TRBJ2-5; 7 bases agree with TRBD1. The germline V gene encodes CDR1 SGHDT and CDR2 YYEEEE. This CDR3 has 13 amino acids. After removal of 4 bases from V and 4 bases from J, the junction contained 4 bases not matched to a gene. The CDR3 bases are TGTGCCAGCAGCGAGGGGGCAGGAGAGACCCAGTACTTC. As protein: CASSEGAGETQYF.

Regarding this clonotype: A junction boundary mismatches the germline segment, possibly from a read error. The chain carries TRBV20-1 and TRBJ1-5; the D is unclear. The CDR3 sequence is 13 residues long. CDR1 DFQATT and CDR2 SNEGSKA come from the germline V gene (reference sequence). CDR3 in DNA: TGCAGTGCTAGGGAGTGTTCGAATCAGTCCCAGCATTTT. Translating gives CSARECSNQSQHF.

This clonotype was seen many times. The chain joins TRBV3-1 to TRBJ1-4, with D possibly matching TRBD1 (6 bases). The CDR3 length is 17 residues. Germline V gene data show CDR1 as LGHDT and CDR2 as YNNKEL (reference sequence). V lost 1 base, J lost 5 bases, and 17 bases lay in between. The CDR3 loop reads CASSQVGGDLRNEKLFF. The CDR3 region has the DNA TGTGCCAGCAGCCAAGTAGGGGGGGATCTGAGGAATGAAAAACTGTTTTTT.

This clonotype was detected many times. The genes are TRBV7-2 and TRBJ2-5; possibly TRBD2 for D (7 bases). The V end lost 6 bases, the J end lost 3 bases, and 17 bases lay between the germline ends. CDR1 SGHTA and CDR2 FQGNSA come from the germline V gene. This CDR3 region has 15 residues. Here the CDR3 reads CASRAPGGQKETQYF. CDR3 nucleotide sequence: TGTGCCAGCAGGGCACCGGGGGGACAAAAAGAGACCCAGTACTTC. The full variable domain, in which reference TRBV7-2 and TRBJ2-5 provide the parts outside the CDR3, is GAGVSQSPSNKVTEKGKDVELRCDPISGHTALYWYRQSLGQGLEFLIYFQGNSAPDKSGLPSDRFSAERTGGSVSTLTIQRTQQEDSAVYLCASRAPGGQKETQYFGPGTRLLVL.

This clonotype came up a few times. V usage is TRBV7-6 and J usage is TRBJ1-2; the D is unclear. The V gene lost 5 bases and the J gene lost 10 bases, with 14 bases spanning the gap. This CDR3 contains 12 residues. In germline, CDR1 is SGHVS, CDR2 FNYEAQ. In DNA form, the CDR3 reads TGTGCCAGCAGCAGAACCGGGAGGAACTACACCTTC. Translating gives CASSRTGRNYTF.

There are many counts of this clonotype. The DNA of the CDR3 is TGTGCCACCCGACAGGGGGTGAACACCGGGGAGCTGTTTTTT. As protein: CATRQGVNTGELFF. This chain connects TRBV5-8 to TRBJ2-2, with 9 bases identical to TRBD1. The CDR3 spans 14 residues. Germline CDR1 SGHTS, CDR2 YDEGEE. J gave up 1 base and V 9 bases, and 4 bases lay outside the gene matches.

This clonotype was detected many times. The CDR3 is CASSRVGGDYQETQYF. CDR3 nucleotides: TGTGCCAGCAGTAGGGTGGGAGGGGACTACCAAGAGACCCAGTACTTC. This rearrangement joins TRBV2 to TRBJ2-5, with 7 bases fitting TRBD2. This CDR3 spans 16 amino acids. Per germline, CDR1 SNHLY and CDR2 FYNNEI. J was trimmed by 0 bases and V by 5 bases; bases with no gene match: 9.